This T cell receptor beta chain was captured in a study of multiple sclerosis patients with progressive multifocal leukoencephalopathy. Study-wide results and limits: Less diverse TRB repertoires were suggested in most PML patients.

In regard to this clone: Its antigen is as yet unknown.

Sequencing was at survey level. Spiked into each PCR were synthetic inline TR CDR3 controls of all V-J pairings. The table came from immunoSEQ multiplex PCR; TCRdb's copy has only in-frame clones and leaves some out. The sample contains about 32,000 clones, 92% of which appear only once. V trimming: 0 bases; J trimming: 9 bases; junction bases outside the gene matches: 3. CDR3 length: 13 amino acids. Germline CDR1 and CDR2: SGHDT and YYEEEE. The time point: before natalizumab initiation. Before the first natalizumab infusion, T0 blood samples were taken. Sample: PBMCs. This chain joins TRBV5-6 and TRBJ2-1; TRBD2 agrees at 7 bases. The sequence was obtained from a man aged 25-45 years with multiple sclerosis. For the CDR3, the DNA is TGTGCCAGCAGCTTGGCGGCTAGCGGTGAGCAGTTCTTC. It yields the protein CASSLAASGEQFF.